This TCR beta chain emerged from a study of T cell responses to AZD1222 COVID-19 vaccine. Broader study findings: White British people made up most donors, females outnumbered males, and clonal diversity was possibly underestimated. Sampling captured repertoires only after the peak T cell response. The CD4 TCRs associated with vaccination extended across spike and predominated at 160-218 and 743-854. Nearly half of spike-specific TCRs reportedly go after variant regions that carry no mutations.

Note on this clone: The antigen is not known.

The table came from immunoSEQ multiplex PCR; TCRdb's copy has only in-frame clones and leaves some out. The sample includes approximately 210,000 clones, less than 95% of them seen just once. J lost 7 bases, V lost 4 bases, and 13 bases had no gene match. Germline-derived CDR1 and CDR2 are MNHEY and SVGAGI. The CDR3 runs to 16 residues. The rearrangement joins TRBV6-5 to TRBJ2-1; 7 positions match TRBD2. This receptor was obtained from an adult who received the MenACWY meningococcal vaccine as a control. Material: peripheral blood, obtained 28 days after the second dose of the MenACWY control vaccine. CDR3 sequence: CASSSPPAGRGNEQFF. DNA for the CDR3: TGTGCCAGCAGTTCCCCCCCGGCAGGGCGGGGGAATGAGCAGTTCTTC.